The source of this TCR beta chain is a study of identical twins. The cDNA had a unique molecular identifier and a template-switch universal primer site. TCRdb passed the 5' RACE reads through MiXCR, listing each CDR3 protein once. This table holds 200,000 to 300,000 distinct CDR3 sequences, roughly a tenth found once. The CDR3 covers 14 residues. Losses at the gene ends were 6 bases for V and 8 bases for J; bases not matched to a gene: 9. Germline V lookup: CDR1 MNHNS, CDR2 SASEGT. Regarding the study as a whole: Researchers caution that invariant MAIT and iNKT cells could partly confound zero-insertion analyses.

This clonotype was picked up a small number of times. Its antigen is unknown. Sequenced sample: memory T cells sorted from blood. The clonotype was recovered from a man aged 50 to 60 in good health. This chain uses TRBV6-1 with TRBJ2-1, with 8 bases identical to TRBD1. The CDR3 reads CASSTMGQEDEQFF. Written as DNA, the CDR3 is TGTGCCAGCAGCACTATGGGACAGGAAGATGAGCAGTTCTTC.